This T cell receptor (beta chain) was sequenced for a study of blood T cell repertoires in COVID-19. For the study at large: Acute and convalescent COVID-19 specimens originated in the United States, Italy and Spain. Sources were T cells, B-cell-depleted T cells, or PBMCs; the material itself was cDNA or gDNA.

How the authors handled the data: Amplifying reference gene primers gave estimates of nucleated cell counts. Some clones are missing from TCRdb's copy, which holds only in-frame ones; the method was immunoSEQ multiplex PCR. V and J calls plus clone size are reproduced from that table; the DNA served to infer D and trimming. Here the sample spans more than 150,000 clones, 80% to 90% being singletons. Seattle researchers signed up patients amid active infection and tracked them longitudinally. Germline trimming cut 5 bases from V and 3 bases from J; bases unmatched to any gene: 5. Per germline, CDR1 SGHTA and CDR2 FQGNSA. The CDR3 is 16 amino acids.

Sequencing was done on a sample of peripheral blood. V usage is TRBV7-2 and J usage is TRBJ2-3, with 13 bases aligning to TRBD2. The sequence derives from a woman older than 75 with COVID-19, enrolled during active disease. The CDR3 is CASSQGLAGVTDTQYF. Here the CDR3 DNA reads TGTGCCAGCAGCCAAGGACTAGCGGGGGTGACAGATACGCAGTATTTT.